The rows below give T cell receptor beta chains drawn from one sample of a study of type 1 and type 2 diabetes patients. MiXCR, run by TCRdb on the multiplex PCR reads, gives a single entry per CDR3 protein. The sample shows 250,000 or so distinct CDR3 sequences, more than 40% of them seen only once. The sample was peripheral blood mononuclear cells (PBMCs). Source of these receptors: a man between 18 and 35 years old with type 2 diabetes. Each CDR3 is given with its conserved first and last residue. The order of the fields is CDR3 protein, V gene, J gene.

cdr3_aa: CATADRGGQPQHF
v_call: TRBV24-1
j_call: TRBJ1-5

cdr3_aa: CAISESAANTEAFF
v_call: TRBV10-3
j_call: TRBJ1-1

cdr3_aa: CATSESLSSNQPQHF
v_call: TRBV24-1
j_call: TRBJ1-5

cdr3_aa: CASSFDSTYGYTF
v_call: TRBV7-2
j_call: TRBJ1-2

cdr3_aa: CSAWGLAGGPAMQYF
v_call: TRBV20-1
j_call: TRBJ2-7

cdr3_aa: CASSPQRVDEAFF
v_call: TRBV6-6
j_call: TRBJ1-1

cdr3_aa: CASIQGARTEAFF
v_call: TRBV19
j_call: TRBJ1-1

cdr3_aa: CAISDVPNNEKLFF
v_call: TRBV10-3
j_call: TRBJ1-4

cdr3_aa: CASSPTTGDNYGYTF
v_call: TRBV18
j_call: TRBJ1-2

cdr3_aa: CASSLGQGMGYTF
v_call: TRBV2
j_call: TRBJ1-2

cdr3_aa: CASGVGVNTEAFF
v_call: TRBV9
j_call: TRBJ1-1

cdr3_aa: CASSLTSEQETQYF
v_call: TRBV7-3
j_call: TRBJ2-5

cdr3_aa: CASSLDPGGQETQYF
v_call: TRBV5-1
j_call: TRBJ2-5

cdr3_aa: CATWDRDYGYTF
v_call: TRBV19
j_call: TRBJ1-2

cdr3_aa: CASSIDSENSPLHF
v_call: TRBV6-6
j_call: TRBJ1-6

cdr3_aa: CASSLNSPRVTYNEQFF
v_call: TRBV30
j_call: TRBJ2-1

cdr3_aa: CAISEGQGQEKLFF
v_call: TRBV10-3
j_call: TRBJ1-4

cdr3_aa: CASSTIRQNTEAFF
v_call: TRBV7-8
j_call: TRBJ1-1

cdr3_aa: CASSPFLIRDSSGANVLTF
v_call: TRBV7-9
j_call: TRBJ2-6

cdr3_aa: CATSWPGLAGSETQYF
v_call: TRBV15
j_call: TRBJ2-5

cdr3_aa: CASSHPAGVGYTF
v_call: TRBV6-1
j_call: TRBJ1-2

cdr3_aa: CASSPQWGDSPLHF
v_call: TRBV7-3
j_call: TRBJ1-6

cdr3_aa: CASSGDSGGSYEQYF
v_call: TRBV11-2
j_call: TRBJ2-7

cdr3_aa: CASSQEGAGGQETQYF
v_call: TRBV27
j_call: TRBJ2-5

cdr3_aa: CASSELKPGPWGKETQYF
v_call: TRBV10-1
j_call: TRBJ2-5

cdr3_aa: CASSILRTESFSNGANVLTF
v_call: TRBV19
j_call: TRBJ2-6

cdr3_aa: CASRGSGFYGYTF
v_call: TRBV12-3/TRBV12-4
j_call: TRBJ1-2

cdr3_aa: CASSLVPWGPQHF
v_call: TRBV7-2
j_call: TRBJ1-5